This is a list of T cell receptor beta chains from one sample in a study of shared clonotypes between healthy human individuals. Only in-frame clones appear in the TCRdb table, and some are missing; sequencing was by immunoSEQ multiplex PCR. The profile shows around 2.1 million clones, almost 96% of them singletons. What was sequenced was naive CD4+ T cells sorted from blood. Every receptor here comes from a man aged 18-30 years in good health. Both conserved end residues are part of each CDR3. Fields, in order: V gene, J gene, clone size, D gene, CDR3 length, CDR3 protein, CDR3 DNA. D genes are given only for firm matches. Expanded clones get a size class; other rows say once, few or many, or leave the size out.

v_gene: TRBV18
j_gene: TRBJ2-6
abundance: .
d_gene: TRBD1
len: 20
CDR3aa: CASSPKGMGQGVSGANVLTF
CDR3nt: TGTGCCAGCTCACCAAAGGGTATGGGACAGGGTGTCTCTGGGGCCAACGTCCTGACTTTC

v_gene: TRBV30
j_gene: TRBJ1-5
abundance: .
d_gene: TRBD1
len: 17
CDR3aa: CAWSGGTGSFSNQPQHF
CDR3nt: TGTGCCTGGAGTGGTGGGACAGGGAGTTTTAGCAATCAGCCCCAGCATTTT

v_gene: TRBV7-7
j_gene: TRBJ1-4
abundance: once
d_gene: TRBD1
len: 15
CDR3aa: CASSSGQATNEKLFF
CDR3nt: TGTGCTAGCAGCTCGGGACAGGCAACTAATGAAAAACTGTTTTTT

v_gene: TRBV19
j_gene: TRBJ1-2
abundance: few
d_gene: TRBD1
len: 16
CDR3aa: CASSSRQGSANYGYTF
CDR3nt: TGTGCCAGTAGTAGTCGACAGGGAAGCGCTAACTATGGCTACACCTTC

v_gene: TRBV30
j_gene: TRBJ1-2
abundance: .
d_gene: .
len: 10
CDR3aa: CASQGRGYTF
CDR3nt: TGTGCCTCACAGGGTCGTGGCTACACCTTC

v_gene: TRBV30
j_gene: TRBJ2-4
abundance: once
d_gene: .
len: 13
CDR3aa: CAWSGSAKNIQYF
CDR3nt: TGTGCCTGGAGTGGGAGCGCCAAAAACATTCAGTACTTC

v_gene: TRBV4-1
j_gene: TRBJ1-5
abundance: .
d_gene: .
len: 15
CDR3aa: CASSRGSSGEQPQHF
CDR3nt: TGCGCCAGCAGCCGTGGGTCTTCAGGCGAGCAGCCCCAGCATTTT

v_gene: TRBV11-2
j_gene: TRBJ2-7
abundance: .
d_gene: .
len: 15
CDR3aa: CASSLSSLTVYEQYF
CDR3nt: TGTGCCAGCAGCTTATCTAGCCTAACGGTCTACGAGCAGTACTTC

v_gene: TRBV5-1
j_gene: TRBJ2-2
abundance: .
d_gene: .
len: 15
CDR3aa: CASSLGNSNTGELFF
CDR3nt: TGCGCCAGCAGCTTGGGTAATTCGAACACCGGGGAGCTGTTTTTT

v_gene: TRBV5-1
j_gene: TRBJ1-1
abundance: .
d_gene: .
len: 17
CDR3aa: CASSLGGRLTGDTEAFF
CDR3nt: TGCGCCAGCAGCTTGGGCGGCAGATTAACTGGGGACACTGAAGCTTTCTTT

v_gene: TRBV6-1
j_gene: TRBJ2-3
abundance: .
d_gene: .
len: 16
CDR3aa: CASSDPDSPRTDTQYF
CDR3nt: TGTGCCAGCAGTGATCCGGACAGTCCGAGGACAGATACGCAGTATTTT

v_gene: TRBV5-1
j_gene: TRBJ2-5
abundance: .
d_gene: .
len: 13
CDR3aa: CASSGDNQETQYF
CDR3nt: TGCGCCAGCAGCGGGGATAACCAAGAGACCCAGTACTTC

v_gene: TRBV5-1
j_gene: TRBJ1-2
abundance: once
d_gene: .
len: 14
CDR3aa: CASSLSYLTGGYTF
CDR3nt: TGCGCCAGCAGCTTGTCGTACCTTACTGGGGGCTACACCTTC

v_gene: TRBV28
j_gene: TRBJ2-1
abundance: .
d_gene: TRBD1
len: 16
CDR3aa: CASSSIPGQGAFEQFF
CDR3nt: TGTGCCAGCAGTTCCATACCGGGACAGGGGGCATTCGAGCAGTTCTTC

v_gene: TRBV18
j_gene: TRBJ2-1
abundance: once
d_gene: TRBD2
len: 17
CDR3aa: CASSPQLGLAGNNEQFF
CDR3nt: TGTGCCAGCTCACCCCAATTGGGACTAGCGGGAAACAATGAGCAGTTCTTC

v_gene: TRBV18
j_gene: TRBJ2-5
abundance: .
d_gene: .
len: 13
CDR3aa: CASSPKERETQYF
CDR3nt: TGTGCCAGCTCACCGAAGGAGCGGGAGACCCAGTACTTC

v_gene: TRBV5-4
j_gene: TRBJ2-2
abundance: .
d_gene: TRBD1
len: 15
CDR3aa: CASSLRDRVTGELFF
CDR3nt: TGTGCCAGCAGCCTCCGGGACAGGGTCACCGGGGAGCTGTTTTTT

v_gene: TRBV5-1
j_gene: TRBJ2-3
abundance: .
d_gene: TRBD2
len: 14
CDR3aa: CASSSSGGPDTQYF
CDR3nt: TGCGCCAGCAGCTCCAGCGGGGGTCCTGATACGCAGTATTTT

v_gene: TRBV29-1
j_gene: TRBJ2-1
abundance: .
d_gene: .
len: 14
CDR3aa: CSVTTRASYNEQFF
CDR3nt: TGCAGCGTTACCACCAGGGCTTCCTACAATGAGCAGTTCTTC

v_gene: TRBV7-9
j_gene: TRBJ1-5
abundance: .
d_gene: TRBD1
len: 16
CDR3aa: CASSPMIGGGDQPQHF
CDR3nt: TGTGCCAGCAGCCCAATGATAGGGGGCGGGGATCAGCCCCAGCATTTT

v_gene: TRBV4-3
j_gene: TRBJ2-1
abundance: .
d_gene: TRBD2
len: 15
CDR3aa: CASSQGTSGYNEQFF
CDR3nt: TGCGCCAGCAGCCAGGGGACTAGCGGGTACAATGAGCAGTTCTTC

v_gene: TRBV28
j_gene: TRBJ2-1
abundance: .
d_gene: TRBD2
len: 15
CDR3aa: CASRRENVGNNEQFF
CDR3nt: TGTGCCAGCAGGCGGGAGAATGTGGGCAACAATGAGCAGTTCTTC

v_gene: TRBV4-3
j_gene: TRBJ1-6
abundance: .
d_gene: .
len: 15
CDR3aa: CASSQDWDTNSPLHF
CDR3nt: TGCGCCAGCAGCCAAGATTGGGACACCAATTCACCCCTCCACTTT

v_gene: TRBV7-9
j_gene: TRBJ2-1
abundance: .
d_gene: .
len: 15
CDR3aa: CASSLAAPLYNEQFF
CDR3nt: TGTGCCAGCAGCTTAGCCGCCCCTCTCTACAATGAGCAGTTCTTC

v_gene: TRBV6-1
j_gene: TRBJ1-2
abundance: .
d_gene: .
len: 14
CDR3aa: CASSEAGRNYGYTF
CDR3nt: TGTGCCAGCAGTGAAGCGGGGCGCAACTATGGCTACACCTTC

v_gene: TRBV5-1
j_gene: TRBJ1-1
abundance: .
d_gene: .
len: 16
CDR3aa: CASSPGLLSMDTEAFF
CDR3nt: TGCGCCAGCAGCCCTGGGCTGCTGAGTATGGACACTGAAGCTTTCTTT

v_gene: TRBV7-3
j_gene: TRBJ2-2
abundance: .
d_gene: TRBD1
len: 18
CDR3aa: CASSLTAWDRGPTGELFF
CDR3nt: TGTGCCAGCAGCTTAACCGCATGGGACAGGGGGCCCACCGGGGAGCTGTTTTTT

v_gene: TRBV6-5
j_gene: TRBJ2-7
abundance: .
d_gene: TRBD2
len: 12
CDR3aa: CASSSGGYEQYF
CDR3nt: TGTGCCAGCAGTTCCGGGGGGTACGAGCAGTACTTC

v_gene: TRBV2
j_gene: TRBJ2-2
abundance: .
d_gene: .
len: 13
CDR3aa: CASSVMDTGELFF
CDR3nt: TGTGCCAGCAGTGTCATGGACACCGGGGAGCTGTTTTTT

v_gene: TRBV11-2
j_gene: TRBJ1-4
abundance: .
d_gene: .
len: 16
CDR3aa: CASSLSVFTTNEKLFF
CDR3nt: TGTGCCAGCAGCTTGTCAGTGTTCACAACTAATGAAAAACTGTTTTTT

v_gene: TRBV10-1
j_gene: TRBJ2-7
abundance: .
d_gene: TRBD1
len: 16
CDR3aa: CASSESEGQGTYEQYF
CDR3nt: TGCGCCAGCAGTGAGTCAGAGGGACAGGGGACCTACGAGCAGTACTTC

v_gene: TRBV30
j_gene: TRBJ1-5
abundance: .
d_gene: .
len: 16
CDR3aa: CAWSVSGGYSNQPQHF
CDR3nt: TGTGCCTGGAGTGTATCGGGGGGGTATAGCAATCAGCCCCAGCATTTT

v_gene: TRBV15
j_gene: TRBJ1-2
abundance: .
d_gene: .
len: 13
CDR3aa: CATSTGANYGYTF
CDR3nt: TGTGCCACCAGCACAGGGGCCAACTATGGCTACACCTTC

v_gene: TRBV6-5
j_gene: TRBJ1-6
abundance: .
d_gene: .
len: 15
CDR3aa: CASRTDRSYNSPLHF
CDR3nt: TGTGCCAGCAGGACCGATAGGTCCTATAATTCACCCCTCCACTTT

v_gene: TRBV5-1
j_gene: TRBJ2-7
abundance: .
d_gene: TRBD1
len: 16
CDR3aa: CASSLASGTALRELNF
CDR3nt: TGCGCCAGCAGCTTGGCCTCCGGGACAGCTCTACGTGAGTTGAACTTC

v_gene: TRBV10-3
j_gene: TRBJ2-1
abundance: .
d_gene: .
len: 15
CDR3aa: CAISESAIRDDEQFF
CDR3nt: TGTGCCATCAGTGAATCGGCCATAAGGGATGATGAGCAGTTCTTC

v_gene: TRBV6-1
j_gene: TRBJ2-2
abundance: .
d_gene: .
len: 14
CDR3aa: CASDPGPNTGELFF
CDR3nt: TGTGCCAGCGACCCGGGGCCCAACACCGGGGAGCTGTTTTTT

v_gene: TRBV28
j_gene: TRBJ1-1
abundance: .
d_gene: .
len: 14
CDR3aa: CASNAGGLNTEAFF
CDR3nt: TGTGCCAGCAACGCGGGGGGGCTGAACACTGAAGCTTTCTTT

v_gene: TRBV29-1
j_gene: TRBJ2-3
abundance: .
d_gene: .
len: 14
CDR3aa: CSGGAGKSTDTQYF
CDR3nt: TGCAGCGGGGGGGCAGGCAAAAGCACAGATACGCAGTATTTT

v_gene: TRBV30
j_gene: TRBJ2-5
abundance: .
d_gene: .
len: 12
CDR3aa: CAWSPGLETQYF
CDR3nt: TGTGCCTGGAGTCCGGGTCTAGAGACCCAGTACTTC

v_gene: TRBV5-1
j_gene: TRBJ2-7
abundance: .
d_gene: .
len: 16
CDR3aa: CASSVSGGQPSYEQYF
CDR3nt: TGCGCCAGCAGCGTATCCGGGGGACAGCCATCCTACGAGCAGTACTTC

v_gene: TRBV27
j_gene: TRBJ1-3
abundance: .
d_gene: TRBD1
len: 16
CDR3aa: CASGTRQGLAGNTIYF
CDR3nt: TGTGCCAGCGGAACTCGACAGGGGTTAGCTGGAAACACCATATATTTT

v_gene: TRBV2
j_gene: TRBJ1-3
abundance: .
d_gene: .
len: 12
CDR3aa: CASSKDGNTIYF
CDR3nt: TGTGCCAGCAGTAAGGACGGAAACACCATATATTTT

v_gene: TRBV5-4
j_gene: TRBJ2-7
abundance: .
d_gene: .
len: 15
CDR3aa: CASSFPDRSSYEQYF
CDR3nt: TGTGCCAGCAGCTTCCCTGACAGGAGCTCCTACGAGCAGTACTTC

v_gene: TRBV28
j_gene: TRBJ2-4
abundance: .
d_gene: TRBD2
len: 14
CDR3aa: CASGPSGVVNIQYF
CDR3nt: TGTGCCAGCGGGCCTAGCGGGGTGGTAAACATTCAGTACTTC

v_gene: TRBV10-1
j_gene: TRBJ2-7
abundance: .
d_gene: TRBD1
len: 13
CDR3aa: CASSPTGSYEQYF
CDR3nt: TGCGCCAGCAGCCCGACAGGGTCCTACGAGCAGTACTTC

v_gene: TRBV28
j_gene: TRBJ1-1
abundance: .
d_gene: .
len: 15
CDR3aa: CASSLAVTRDTEAFF
CDR3nt: TGTGCCAGCAGTTTGGCAGTCACTAGGGACACTGAAGCTTTCTTT

v_gene: TRBV7-6
j_gene: TRBJ2-7
abundance: .
d_gene: TRBD2
len: 18
CDR3aa: CASSPGLAGGPSSYEQYF
CDR3nt: TGTGCCAGCAGCCCGGGACTAGCGGGGGGCCCCAGCTCCTACGAGCAGTACTTC

v_gene: TRBV27
j_gene: TRBJ2-7
abundance: .
d_gene: TRBD2
len: 15
CDR3aa: CASRGTSGSIYEQYF
CDR3nt: TGTGCCAGCAGAGGGACTAGCGGGAGTATATACGAGCAGTACTTC

v_gene: TRBV4-3
j_gene: TRBJ2-3
abundance: .
d_gene: .
len: 13
CDR3aa: CASSQAGTDTQYF
CDR3nt: TGCGCCAGCAGCCAAGCCGGCACAGATACGCAGTATTTT

v_gene: TRBV5-1
j_gene: TRBJ2-2
abundance: .
d_gene: TRBD2
len: 17
CDR3aa: CASSHLASGANTGELFF
CDR3nt: TGCGCCAGCAGCCATCTGGCTAGCGGAGCGAACACCGGGGAGCTGTTTTTT

v_gene: TRBV9
j_gene: TRBJ2-7
abundance: once
d_gene: .
len: 14
CDR3aa: CASSGSGTSYEQYF
CDR3nt: TGTGCCAGCAGCGGTAGCGGAACCTCCTACGAGCAGTACTTC

v_gene: TRBV18
j_gene: TRBJ2-3
abundance: once
d_gene: .
len: 14
CDR3aa: CASSRERATDTQYF
CDR3nt: TGTGCCAGCTCACGAGAGCGAGCCACAGATACGCAGTATTTT